This TCR beta chain is drawn from a study of shared clonotypes between healthy human individuals. CDR1 SGHRS and CDR2 YFSETQ come from the germline V gene. There are 16 residues in the CDR3. The V segment lost 4 bases and the J segment 0 bases; nucleotides outside the gene matches: 3. The method was immunoSEQ multiplex PCR; TCRdb's version includes in-frame clones alone and lacks a portion of them. The data contain more than 400,000 clones, around 96% of them singletons. The sequencing sample was made of naive CD4+ T cells sorted from blood. The subset denotes: CD45RA+ positively selected. The J gene is TRBJ1-3, the V gene TRBV5-1; 11 nucleotides line up with TRBD1. This TCR was sampled from a woman between 25 and 40 years old in good health. Written as DNA, the CDR3 is TGCGCCAGCAGCCCCGGGACAGGGGGCTCTGGAAACACCATATATTTT. Protein sequence: CASSPGTGGSGNTIYF.